The clone carrying this TCR beta chain was counted at least ten times. What it binds is not known. V shed 1 base, J shed 5 bases, and the junction held 10 bases outside the gene matches. Germline CDR1 is DFQATT and CDR2 is SNEGSKA (reference sequence). The length of the CDR3 is 16 residues. The data were taken from a study of CD8+CD57+ T cells in acquired aplastic anemia. On the study more broadly: DNA per sorted CD4+ or CD8+ sample ranged about 0.19 to 30 ug, averaging roughly 3.3 ug. In CD4+ cells, healthy donors produced an average of approximately 11 million reads. Study-level findings and limits: Researchers report that twenty-nine CD8+ CDR3 sequences appeared in both patients and controls.

Genomic DNA served as template for TCR beta VDJ and CDR3 profiling. TCRdb re-called the reads with MiXCR, one entry per CDR3 protein. The data contain about 160,000 distinct CDR3 sequences, roughly 40% of them singletons. This TCR derives from a human donor in good health. V usage is TRBV20-1 and J usage is TRBJ2-5; 10 bases line up with TRBD2. The source material was sorted CD4+, CD8+, or CD8+CD57+ T cells (not recorded which) from PBMCs. The CDR3 DNA reads as TGCAGTGCTAGAGTCACCAGCGGGAGGGCTCTGGAGACCCAGTACTTC. It encodes CSARVTSGRALETQYF.